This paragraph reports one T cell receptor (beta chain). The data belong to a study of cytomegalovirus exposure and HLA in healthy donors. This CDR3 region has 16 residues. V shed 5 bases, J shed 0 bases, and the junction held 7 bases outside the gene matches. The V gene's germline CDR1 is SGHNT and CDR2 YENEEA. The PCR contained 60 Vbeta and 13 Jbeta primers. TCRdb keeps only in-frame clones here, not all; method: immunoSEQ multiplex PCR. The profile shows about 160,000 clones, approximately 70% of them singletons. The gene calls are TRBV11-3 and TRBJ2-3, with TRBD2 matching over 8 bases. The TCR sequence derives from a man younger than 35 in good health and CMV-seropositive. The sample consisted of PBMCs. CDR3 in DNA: TGTGCCAGCAGCCCTAGACTAGCGAGTAGCACAGATACGCAGTATTTT. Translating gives CASSPRLASSTDTQYF.